What follows is one T cell receptor beta chain and its context. The source of the sample is a study of T cell responses to AZD1222 COVID-19 vaccine. The repertoire was sequenced with immunoSEQ multiplex PCR; TCRdb's copy has only in-frame clones and lacks some. The sample has around 99,000 clones, around 87% seen once; the top ten hold 4.4%. Germline V gene sequence: CDR1 SNHLY, CDR2 FYNNEI. V was trimmed by 4 bases and J by 2 bases, leaving 11 bases between them. This CDR3 has 14 amino acids. Second-dose timings of about 4 or about 12 weeks were pooled. This specimen was peripheral blood, taken 28 days after the second AZD1222 dose. This TCR was recovered from an adult who received the AZD1222 COVID-19 vaccine. This rearrangement joins TRBV2 to TRBJ1-1; D gene unclear. This CDR3 reads CASSGYRRNTEAFF. The CDR3 DNA is TGTGCCAGCAGTGGTTACAGACGTAACACTGAAGCTTTCTTT.